This TCR beta chain originates from a study of beta chain features in type 1 diabetes. Study-wide findings and caveats: People with Type 1 diabetes carried modestly yet significantly shorter TCRB CDR3s in all four CD4+ subsets.

Concerning this clone itself: Its target is unknown.

Expressed TCRB transcripts were sequenced after all isolated RNA was converted to cDNA. Profiling relied on immunoSEQ multiplex PCR, and the TCRdb table lists in-frame clones only, not all of them. The table has over 150,000 clones, 10% seen once. CDR1 is KGHSH and CDR2 is LQKENI in the germline V gene. Trimming removed 3 bases at V and 4 bases at J, with 13 bases between. The CDR3 is 15 amino acids. The sample comprised central memory CD4+ T cells from blood. The receptor's source is a man aged 30-40 years with type 1 diabetes. This chain uses TRBV18 with TRBJ2-1; a weak D match, TRBD1 (6 bases). For the CDR3, the DNA is TGTGCCAGCTCACCGACCGGACAGAAGTACAATGAGCAGTTCTTC. Protein product: CASSPTGQKYNEQFF.